Listed below are T cell receptor beta chains from one sample, sequenced in a study of cytomegalovirus exposure and HLA in healthy donors. Method: immunoSEQ multiplex PCR; TCRdb's copy keeps in-frame clones and lacks some. The sample yields some 220,000 clones, approximately 80% seen once. The sample was PBMCs. These receptors originate from a woman aged 40 to 50 in good health and CMV-seronegative. Each CDR3 is given with its conserved first and last residue.

CDR3aa: CASSEWRAEQYF
v_gene: TRBV2
j_gene: TRBJ2-7

CDR3aa: CASSEVGSGGLQFF
v_gene: TRBV6-1
j_gene: TRBJ2-1

CDR3aa: CASMLAGADNEQFF
v_gene: TRBV27
j_gene: TRBJ2-1

CDR3aa: CASSQDTSGDSYEQYF
v_gene: TRBV4-3
j_gene: TRBJ2-7

CDR3aa: CASSQVEGGELFF
v_gene: TRBV7-9
j_gene: TRBJ2-2

CDR3aa: CATRRGGAPDTQYF
v_gene: TRBV5-1
j_gene: TRBJ2-3

CDR3aa: CASSRQRSQGWGYTF
v_gene: TRBV7-9
j_gene: TRBJ1-2

CDR3aa: CASKETGGVSGGYTF
v_gene: TRBV5-1
j_gene: TRBJ1-2

CDR3aa: CASSLALPRGETQYF
v_gene: TRBV5-4
j_gene: TRBJ2-5

CDR3aa: CASSQLGTVEQYF
v_gene: TRBV14
j_gene: TRBJ2-7

CDR3aa: CASSPYRDYPSPGNTIYF
v_gene: TRBV7-8
j_gene: TRBJ1-3

CDR3aa: CASSIGGALEEQYF
v_gene: TRBV19
j_gene: TRBJ2-7

CDR3aa: CASSPATPPGYSETQYF
v_gene: TRBV18
j_gene: TRBJ2-5

CDR3aa: CASSPGLGSTDTQYF
v_gene: TRBV7-2
j_gene: TRBJ2-3

CDR3aa: CASSPGLATDTQYF
v_gene: TRBV5-1
j_gene: TRBJ2-3

CDR3aa: CASSQDPLVGGAWNEQFF
v_gene: TRBV4-3
j_gene: TRBJ2-1

CDR3aa: CASSLYEGANYGYTF
v_gene: TRBV7-6
j_gene: TRBJ1-2

CDR3aa: CATGGGTGELFF
v_gene: TRBV10-3
j_gene: TRBJ2-2

CDR3aa: CSVDPGQGDPGYTF
v_gene: TRBV29-1
j_gene: TRBJ1-2

CDR3aa: CASSLGPSSLWDTQYF
v_gene: TRBV13
j_gene: TRBJ2-3

CDR3aa: CASRRSQGGGYTF
v_gene: TRBV27
j_gene: TRBJ1-2

CDR3aa: CASGSWMVNEQFF
v_gene: TRBV28
j_gene: TRBJ2-1

CDR3aa: CASSESSAGGVQETQYF
v_gene: TRBV2
j_gene: TRBJ2-5

CDR3aa: CASSSSGEGETQYF
v_gene: TRBV6-1
j_gene: TRBJ2-5

CDR3aa: CASSSVLQGGPQHF
v_gene: TRBV6-5
j_gene: TRBJ1-5

CDR3aa: CATSRAQGQGALGYTF
v_gene: TRBV15
j_gene: TRBJ1-2

CDR3aa: CASSLTRADTQYF
v_gene: TRBV7-8
j_gene: TRBJ2-3

CDR3aa: CASSLSRGEQYF
v_gene: TRBV5-4
j_gene: TRBJ2-7

CDR3aa: CASSCGGTGQDEQYF
v_gene: TRBV6-5
j_gene: TRBJ2-7

CDR3aa: CASSEFRGRADGYTF
v_gene: TRBV25-1
j_gene: TRBJ1-2

CDR3aa: CASSPVRRGPLVSTEAFF
v_gene: TRBV7-9
j_gene: TRBJ1-1

CDR3aa: CASSPRGRIYGYTF
v_gene: TRBV19
j_gene: TRBJ1-2

CDR3aa: CASSSRTSGATTDTQYF
v_gene: TRBV5-1
j_gene: TRBJ2-3

CDR3aa: CASSLYLGTGVDEQFF
v_gene: TRBV7-3
j_gene: TRBJ2-1

CDR3aa: CASSFTDYEQYF
v_gene: TRBV6-6
j_gene: TRBJ2-7

CDR3aa: CASSRKAGGPDEQFF
v_gene: TRBV7-2
j_gene: TRBJ2-1

CDR3aa: CAWISGHRLRTQYF
v_gene: TRBV30
j_gene: TRBJ2-5

CDR3aa: CSVLTGAYGYTF
v_gene: TRBV29-1
j_gene: TRBJ1-2

CDR3aa: CASSDRGYGYTF
v_gene: TRBV6-4
j_gene: TRBJ1-2

CDR3aa: CASSQEPLAGSSYEQYF
v_gene: TRBV4-1
j_gene: TRBJ2-7

CDR3aa: CASSYTSRQEQFF
v_gene: TRBV6-5
j_gene: TRBJ2-1

CDR3aa: CASAGTGTDTQYF
v_gene: TRBV28
j_gene: TRBJ2-3